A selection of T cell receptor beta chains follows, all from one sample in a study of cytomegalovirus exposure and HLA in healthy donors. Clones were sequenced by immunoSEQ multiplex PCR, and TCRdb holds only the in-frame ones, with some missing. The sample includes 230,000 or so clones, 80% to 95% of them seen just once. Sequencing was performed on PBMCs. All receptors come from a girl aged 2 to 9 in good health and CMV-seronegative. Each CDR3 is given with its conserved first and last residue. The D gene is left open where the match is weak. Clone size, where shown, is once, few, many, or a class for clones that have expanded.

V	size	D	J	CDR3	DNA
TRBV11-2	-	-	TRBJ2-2	CASSAGGTGELFF	TGTGCCAGCAGCGCGGGCGGCACCGGGGAGCTGTTTTTT
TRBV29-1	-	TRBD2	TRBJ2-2	CSVGTSGRGPGELFF	TGCAGCGTTGGGACTAGCGGGAGGGGACCCGGGGAGCTGTTTTTT
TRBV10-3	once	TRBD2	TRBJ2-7	CAISESGSSYEQYF	TGTGCCATCAGTGAAAGCGGGAGCTCCTACGAGCAGTACTTC
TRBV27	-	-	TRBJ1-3	CASTGQSSGNTIYF	TGTGCCAGCACCGGACAGAGCTCTGGAAACACCATATATTTT
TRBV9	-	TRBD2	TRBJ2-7	CASTDSAGASEQYF	TGTGCCAGCACCGACTCAGCGGGAGCGAGCGAGCAGTACTTC
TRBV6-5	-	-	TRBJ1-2	CATMRDYGYTF	TGTGCCACAATGAGGGACTATGGCTACACCTTC
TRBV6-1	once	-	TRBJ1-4	CASTQSGGGEKLFF	TGTGCCAGCACCCAAAGCGGGGGAGGGGAAAAACTGTTTTTT
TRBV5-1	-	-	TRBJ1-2	CASSWGEGNYGYTF	TGCGCCAGCAGCTGGGGGGAGGGGAACTATGGCTACACCTTC
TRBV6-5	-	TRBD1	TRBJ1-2	CASSYATGPYYGYTF	TGTGCCAGCAGTTACGCGACAGGGCCCTACTATGGCTACACCTTC
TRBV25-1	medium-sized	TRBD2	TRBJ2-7	CASDSGRKGYEQYF	TGTGCCAGTGATAGCGGGAGAAAAGGCTACGAGCAGTACTTC
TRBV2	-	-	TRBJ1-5	CASSEGQGNQPQHF	TGTGCCAGCAGTGAAGGACAGGGCAATCAGCCCCAGCATTTT